The clone carrying this TCR beta chain was seen a few times. Its antigen is unidentified. This sample stems from a study of cytotoxic CD8 clonotypes in ibrutinib-treated CLL. The overall study: Some 10 relapsed/refractory, over 14 treatment-naive; roughly 18 IGHV unmutated. After a median of around 70 months, roughly 15 patients stayed remitted and some 12 progressed; responses had been partial in some 24 and complete in 2. Once treatment had gone on for a median of 12 months, range 6 to 36, response samples were drawn.

Profiling relied on immunoSEQ multiplex PCR, and the TCRdb table lists in-frame clones only, not all of them. Of about 130,000 clones in the sample, around 80% were seen once. General study results and limits: The study found public clonotypes uncommon, contracting or stable on treatment.

V dropped 0 bases and J dropped 0 bases, with 11 bases sitting between them. This CDR3 region has 16 residues. Germline CDR1 is KGHSH and CDR2 is LQKENI. The TCR was taken from a human donor with chronic lymphocytic leukemia. The chain couples TRBV18 to TRBJ1-1; maybe TRBD1 (5 bases). The sequences come from PBMCs, collected after 12 months of ibrutinib treatment. CDR3 region: CASSPPIRGLNTEAFF. CDR3 DNA: TGTGCCAGCTCACCACCGATTCGGGGGTTGAACACTGAAGCTTTCTTT.